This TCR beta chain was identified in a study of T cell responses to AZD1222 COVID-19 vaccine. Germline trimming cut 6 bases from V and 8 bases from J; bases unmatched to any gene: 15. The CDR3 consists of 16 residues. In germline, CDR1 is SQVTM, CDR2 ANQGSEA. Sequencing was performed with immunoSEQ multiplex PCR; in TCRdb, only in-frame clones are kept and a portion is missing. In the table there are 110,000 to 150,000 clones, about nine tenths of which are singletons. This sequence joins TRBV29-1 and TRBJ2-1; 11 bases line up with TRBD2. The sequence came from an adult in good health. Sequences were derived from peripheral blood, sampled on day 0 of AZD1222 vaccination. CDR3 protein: CSVRLTSGKVADEQFF. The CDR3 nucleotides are TGCAGCGTAAGATTGACTAGCGGGAAAGTTGCGGATGAGCAGTTCTTC.